This is a list of T cell receptor beta chains from one sample in a study of blood T cell repertoires in COVID-19. Here immunoSEQ multiplex PCR was the method, and the copy in TCRdb shows in-frame clones only, minus some. Among under 150,000 clones, around nine tenths were seen once, and the ten largest hold 2.3%. The sequenced sample consisted of peripheral blood. The receptors shown here come from a human donor in a cohort sampled during active COVID-19. Both conserved end residues are part of each CDR3.

v_call,cdr3_aa
TRBV6-2/TRBV6-3,CASSSVAAKNIQYF
TRBV7-3,CASSEDRGYTDTQYF
TRBV4-2,CASSQDFRSWDMNTEAFF
TRBV12-3/TRBV12-4,CASSFGKNIQYF
TRBV7-3,CASSLNRDSEAFF
TRBV5-4,CASRIRGEEKLFF
TRBV6-5,CASSYPGTGGHTQYF
TRBV6-1,CASSEAVGQGGNEQFF
TRBV6-2/TRBV6-3,CASSPKGTGGLETQYF
TRBV18,CASSPPASVETQYF
TRBV19,CASRLAGGYNEQFF
TRBV5-1,CASSYLAGGNNEQFF
TRBV4-2,CASSRTIGLSQETQYF
TRBV2,CASALNRAVGNTIYF
TRBV5-1,CASSPLTLGASGASGEQYF
TRBV4-1,CASSLRTGDQPQHF
TRBV12-3/TRBV12-4,CASRRQGNQPQHF
TRBV28,CASSFLGQSYGYTF
TRBV29-1,CSVAGLVIGTDTQYF
TRBV6-4,CASRPSGTYNEQFF
TRBV27,CASSLGTGVVSPLHF
TRBV5-1,CASSSGLAGAARTDTQYF
TRBV3-1/TRBV3-2,CASSVREGTYEQYF
TRBV19,CASRDRADTGELFF
TRBV19,CASSTFGGAATDTQYF
TRBV11-2,CASSLEPGVGQQYF
TRBV19,CASSQPATSSYNEQFF
TRBV29-1,CSVRLTGQETQYF
TRBV11-2,CASSRLDRGNTDTQYF
TRBV28,CASSLTGDHEKLFF
TRBV30,CAWSASGQETQYF
TRBV7-6,CASSLWMQGTDNEQFF
TRBV24-1,CATSAPGRGWSTDTQYF
TRBV28,CASSVKGTGDGYTF
TRBV27,CASTRTSGTSYNEQFF
TRBV28,CASGDTTSYEQYF
TRBV5-8,CASSSGSIGNTIYF
TRBV11-3,CASSLGGSGDNEQFF
TRBV7-8,CASSYRGVAGGTGELFF
TRBV28,CASRQTGGVYEQYF
TRBV6-2/TRBV6-3,CASSYGSLAGGPETQYF
TRBV5-1,CASSLATSGTDTQYF
TRBV6-5,CASRTGLYQETQYF